The subject of this entry is one TCR beta chain. The authors' processing: Reference gene primer amplification yielded estimated nucleated cell counts. The table came from immunoSEQ multiplex PCR; TCRdb's copy has only in-frame clones and leaves some out. V, J and clone size reflect that table, while D and trimming were determined from the DNA. The sample has approximately 260,000 clones, roughly 84% seen once. The length of the CDR3 is 14 residues. V was pared by 0 bases and J by 4 bases, with 12 bases between. Germline-derived CDR1 and CDR2 are GTSNPN and SVGIG (reference sequence). This entry comes from a study of blood T cell repertoires in COVID-19. On the study more broadly: Acute and convalescent COVID-19 specimens originated in the United States, Italy and Spain. From T cells, B-cell-depleted T cells, or PBMCs came the material, which was cDNA or gDNA.

The sample consisted of peripheral blood. The chain links TRBV30 to TRBJ1-2, with a tentative D call TRBD1 (6 bases). This TCR was sampled from a woman aged 40 to 49 who had recovered from COVID-19. The CDR3 sequence is CAWSVTGRSYGYTF. The CDR3 bases are TGTGCCTGGAGTGTAACAGGGCGTAGCTATGGCTACACCTTC.